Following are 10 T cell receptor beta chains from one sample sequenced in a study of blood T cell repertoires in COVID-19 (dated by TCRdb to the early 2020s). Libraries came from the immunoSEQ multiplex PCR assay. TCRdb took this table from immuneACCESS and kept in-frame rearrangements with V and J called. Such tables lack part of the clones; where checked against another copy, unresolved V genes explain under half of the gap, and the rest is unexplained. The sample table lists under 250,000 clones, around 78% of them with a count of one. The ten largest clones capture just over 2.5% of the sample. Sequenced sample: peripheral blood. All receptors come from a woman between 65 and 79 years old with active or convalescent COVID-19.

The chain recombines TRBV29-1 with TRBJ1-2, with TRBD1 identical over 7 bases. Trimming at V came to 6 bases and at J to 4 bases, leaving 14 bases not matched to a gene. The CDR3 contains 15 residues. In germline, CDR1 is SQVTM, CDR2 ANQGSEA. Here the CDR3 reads CSVLPAGQTVYGYTF. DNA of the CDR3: TGCAGCGTCCTTCCGGCGGGACAGACAGTCTATGGCTACACCTTC.

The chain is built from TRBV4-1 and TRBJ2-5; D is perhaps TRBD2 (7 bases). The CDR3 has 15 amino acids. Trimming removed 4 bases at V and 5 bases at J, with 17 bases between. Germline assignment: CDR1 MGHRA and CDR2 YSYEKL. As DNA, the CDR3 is TGCGCCAGCAGCCTCCTTTGGGGGGGCGAGGAGACCCAGTACTTC. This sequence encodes CASSLLWGGEETQYF.

The DNA of the CDR3 is TGTGCCAGCAGCCTTACGGGAGGCGAAAAACTGTTTTTT. It translates to CASSLTGGEKLFF. The V gene is TRBV7-8, the J gene TRBJ1-4; no definite D call. V gave up 5 bases and J gave up 8 bases, with 12 bases separating them. Germline CDR1 reads SGHVS; CDR2 reads FQNEAQ. CDR3 length: 13 residues.

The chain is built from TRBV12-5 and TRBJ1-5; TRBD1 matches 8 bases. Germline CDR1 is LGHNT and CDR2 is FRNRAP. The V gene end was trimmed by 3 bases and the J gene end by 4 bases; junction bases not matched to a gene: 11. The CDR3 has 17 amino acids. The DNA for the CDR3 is TGTGCTAGTGGTTTAGACAGGGGTTCGTTTAGTAATCAGCCCCAGCATTTT. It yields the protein CASGLDRGSFSNQPQHF.

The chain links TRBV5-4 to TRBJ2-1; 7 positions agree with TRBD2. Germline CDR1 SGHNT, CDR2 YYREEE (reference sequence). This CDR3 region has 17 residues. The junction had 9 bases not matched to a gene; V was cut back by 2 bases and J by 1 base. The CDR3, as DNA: TGTGCCAGCAGCTTCCCTAGTGGGGGGGGGTCCTACAATGAGCAGTTCTTC. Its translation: CASSFPSGGGSYNEQFF.

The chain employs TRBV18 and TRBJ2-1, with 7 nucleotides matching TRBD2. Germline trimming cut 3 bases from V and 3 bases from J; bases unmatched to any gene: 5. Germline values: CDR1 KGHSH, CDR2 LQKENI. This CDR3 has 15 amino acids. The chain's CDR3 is CASSPVTGGYNEQFF. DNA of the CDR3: TGTGCCAGCTCACCGGTTACGGGGGGCTACAATGAGCAGTTCTTC.

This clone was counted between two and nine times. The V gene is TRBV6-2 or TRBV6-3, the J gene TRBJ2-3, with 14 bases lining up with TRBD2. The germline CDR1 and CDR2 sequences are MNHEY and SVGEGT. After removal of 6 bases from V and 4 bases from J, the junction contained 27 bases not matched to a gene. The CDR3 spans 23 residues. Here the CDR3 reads CASSPVGMGLAGEKTSFADTQYF. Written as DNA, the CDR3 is TGTGCCAGCAGCCCGGTAGGGATGGGACTAGCGGGAGAGAAGACATCATTCGCAGATACGCAGTATTTT.

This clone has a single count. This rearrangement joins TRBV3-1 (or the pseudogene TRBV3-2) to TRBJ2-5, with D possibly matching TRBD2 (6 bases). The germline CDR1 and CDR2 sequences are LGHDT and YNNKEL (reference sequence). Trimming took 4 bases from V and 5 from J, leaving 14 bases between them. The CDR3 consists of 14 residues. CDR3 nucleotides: TGTGCCAGCAGCCCTCGGGACTCCGGGGAGACCCAGTACTTC. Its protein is CASSPRDSGETQYF.

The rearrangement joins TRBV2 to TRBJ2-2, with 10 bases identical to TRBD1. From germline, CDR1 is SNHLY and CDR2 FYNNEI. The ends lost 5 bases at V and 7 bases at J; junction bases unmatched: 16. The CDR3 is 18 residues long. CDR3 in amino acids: CASSPPPGQGSRDGELFF. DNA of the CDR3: TGTGCCAGCAGTCCTCCCCCGGGACAGGGGTCTCGGGACGGGGAGCTGTTTTTT.

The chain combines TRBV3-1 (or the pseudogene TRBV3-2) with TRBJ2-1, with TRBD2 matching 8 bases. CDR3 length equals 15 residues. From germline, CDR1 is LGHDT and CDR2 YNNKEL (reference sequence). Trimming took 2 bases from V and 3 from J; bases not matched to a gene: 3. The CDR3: CASSQLLADYNEQFF. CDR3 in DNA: TGTGCCAGCAGCCAATTACTAGCGGACTACAATGAGCAGTTCTTC.